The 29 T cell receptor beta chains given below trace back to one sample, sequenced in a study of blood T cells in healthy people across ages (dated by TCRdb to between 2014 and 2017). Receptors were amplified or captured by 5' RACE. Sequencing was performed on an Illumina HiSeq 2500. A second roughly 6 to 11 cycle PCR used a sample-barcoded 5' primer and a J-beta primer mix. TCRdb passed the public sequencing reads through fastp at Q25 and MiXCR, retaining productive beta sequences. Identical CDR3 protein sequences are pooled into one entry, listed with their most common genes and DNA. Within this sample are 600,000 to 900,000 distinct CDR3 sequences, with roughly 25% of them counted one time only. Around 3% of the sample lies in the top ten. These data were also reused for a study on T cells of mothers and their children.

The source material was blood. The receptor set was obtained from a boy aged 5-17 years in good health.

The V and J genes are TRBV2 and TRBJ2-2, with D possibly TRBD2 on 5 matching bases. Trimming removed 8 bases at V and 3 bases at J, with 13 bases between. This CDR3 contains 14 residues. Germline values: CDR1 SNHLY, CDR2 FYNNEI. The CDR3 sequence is CASHLRGDTGELFF. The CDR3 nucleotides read TGTGCCAGCCACCTCCGGGGAGACACCGGGGAGCTGTTTTTT.

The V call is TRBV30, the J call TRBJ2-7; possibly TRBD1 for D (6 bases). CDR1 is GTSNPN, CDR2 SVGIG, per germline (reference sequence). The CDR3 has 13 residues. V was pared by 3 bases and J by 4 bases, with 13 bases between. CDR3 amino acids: CAWRRTAPYEQYF. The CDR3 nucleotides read TGTGCCTGGAGGCGGACAGCACCTTACGAGCAGTACTTC. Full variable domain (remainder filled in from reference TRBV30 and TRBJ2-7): SQTIHQWPATLVQPVGSPLSLECTVEGTSNPNLYWYRQAAGRGLQLLFYSVGIGQISSEVPQNLSASRPQDRQFILSSKKLLLSDSGFYLCAWRRTAPYEQYFGPGTRLTVT.

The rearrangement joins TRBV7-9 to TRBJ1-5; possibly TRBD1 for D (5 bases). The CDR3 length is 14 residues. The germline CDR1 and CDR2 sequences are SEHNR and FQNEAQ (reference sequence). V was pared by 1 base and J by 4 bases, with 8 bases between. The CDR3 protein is CASSLGGENQPQHF. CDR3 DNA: TGTGCCAGCAGCTTAGGGGGCGAGAATCAGCCCCAGCATTTT.

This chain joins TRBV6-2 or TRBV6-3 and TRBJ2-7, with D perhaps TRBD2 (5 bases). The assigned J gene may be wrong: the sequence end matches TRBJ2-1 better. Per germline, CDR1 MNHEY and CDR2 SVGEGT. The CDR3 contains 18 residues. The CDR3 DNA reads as TGTGCCAGCAGTTACTCCGTGTTAGCGAGGCCCTTTAGGAATGAGCAGTTCTTC. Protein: CASSYSVLARPFRNEQFF.

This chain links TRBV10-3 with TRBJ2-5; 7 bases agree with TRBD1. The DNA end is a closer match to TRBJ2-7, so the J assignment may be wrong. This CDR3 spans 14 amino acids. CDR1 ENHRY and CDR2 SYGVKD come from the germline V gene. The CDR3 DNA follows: TGTGCCATCAGCCCGAGGGACAGAGGTAACGAGCAGTACTTC. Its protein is CAISPRDRGNEQYF.

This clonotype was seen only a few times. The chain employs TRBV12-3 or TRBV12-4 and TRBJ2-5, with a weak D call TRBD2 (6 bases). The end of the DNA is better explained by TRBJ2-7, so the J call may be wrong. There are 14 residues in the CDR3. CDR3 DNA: TGTGCCAGCCTCCCCGGGAGAATAACCGACGAGCAGTACTTC. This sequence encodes CASLPGRITDEQYF.

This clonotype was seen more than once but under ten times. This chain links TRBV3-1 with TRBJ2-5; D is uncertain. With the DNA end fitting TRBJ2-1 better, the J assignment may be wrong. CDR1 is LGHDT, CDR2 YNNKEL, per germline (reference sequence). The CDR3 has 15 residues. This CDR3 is CASSLNSLRFNEQFF. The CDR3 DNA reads TGTGCCAGCAGCCTAAACTCACTACGGTTCAATGAGCAGTTCTTC.

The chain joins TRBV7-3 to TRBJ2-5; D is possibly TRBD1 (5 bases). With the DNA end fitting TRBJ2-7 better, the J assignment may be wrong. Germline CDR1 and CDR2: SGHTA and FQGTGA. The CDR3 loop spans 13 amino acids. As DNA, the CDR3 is TGTGCCAGCAGCGCAGACAGCTTCTACGAGCAGTACTTC. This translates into CASSADSFYEQYF.

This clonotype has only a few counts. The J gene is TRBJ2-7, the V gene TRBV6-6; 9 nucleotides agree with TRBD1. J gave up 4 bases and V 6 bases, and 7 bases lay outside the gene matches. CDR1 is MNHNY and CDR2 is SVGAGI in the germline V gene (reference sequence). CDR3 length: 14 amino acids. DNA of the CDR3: TGTGCCAGCAGGGAGGGACAGGGCTTATACGAGCAGTACTTC. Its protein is CASREGQGLYEQYF.

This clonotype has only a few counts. CDR3 region: CAWHRAMNTEAFF. Written as DNA, the CDR3 is TGTGCCTGGCACAGGGCGATGAACACTGAAGCTTTCTTT. V gene TRBV30 combines with J gene TRBJ1-1; D is possibly TRBD1 (6 bases). Looked up from germline, CDR1 is GTSNPN and CDR2 is SVGIG (reference sequence). CDR3 length: 13 amino acids. V was pared by 5 bases and J by 0 bases, with 10 bases between.

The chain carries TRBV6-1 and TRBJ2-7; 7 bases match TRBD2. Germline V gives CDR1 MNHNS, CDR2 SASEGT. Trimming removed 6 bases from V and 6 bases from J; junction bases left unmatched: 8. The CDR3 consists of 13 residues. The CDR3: CASRLGTTTEQYF. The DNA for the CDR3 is TGTGCCAGCAGGTTAGGGACTACAACCGAGCAGTACTTC.

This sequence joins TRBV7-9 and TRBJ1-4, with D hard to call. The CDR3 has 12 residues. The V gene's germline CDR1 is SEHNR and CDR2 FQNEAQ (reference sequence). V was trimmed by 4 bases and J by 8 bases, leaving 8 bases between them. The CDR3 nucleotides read TGTGCCAGCAGCTCCGCACTCGAAAAACTGTTTTTT. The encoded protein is CASSSALEKLFF.

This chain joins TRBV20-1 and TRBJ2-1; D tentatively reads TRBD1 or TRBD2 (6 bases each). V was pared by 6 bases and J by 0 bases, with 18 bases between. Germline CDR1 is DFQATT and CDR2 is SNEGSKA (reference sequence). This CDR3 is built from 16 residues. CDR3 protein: CSAHLPGGHSYNEQFF. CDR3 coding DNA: TGCAGTGCCCACCTTCCCGGGGGCCACTCCTACAATGAGCAGTTCTTC.

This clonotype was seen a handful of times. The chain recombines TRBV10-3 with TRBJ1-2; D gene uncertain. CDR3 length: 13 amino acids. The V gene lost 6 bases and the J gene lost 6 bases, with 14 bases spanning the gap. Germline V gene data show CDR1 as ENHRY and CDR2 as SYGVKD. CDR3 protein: CAISEGFPHGYTF. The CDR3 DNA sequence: TGTGCCATCAGCGAGGGTTTTCCGCATGGCTACACCTTC.

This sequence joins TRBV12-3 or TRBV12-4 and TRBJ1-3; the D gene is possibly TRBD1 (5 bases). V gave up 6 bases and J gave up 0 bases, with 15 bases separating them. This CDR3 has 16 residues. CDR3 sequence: CASRMWGGPSGNTIYF. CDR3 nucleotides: TGTGCCAGCAGGATGTGGGGGGGACCCTCTGGAAACACCATATATTTT.

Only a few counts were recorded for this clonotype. CDR3 DNA sequence: TGTGCCAGCAGCTTAACTAGCGGGGGATCTGTTGAGACCCAGTACTTC. Its protein product is CASSLTSGGSVETQYF. The chain uses TRBV7-7 and TRBJ2-5, with 11 bases lining up with TRBD2. After removal of 2 bases from V and 5 bases from J, the junction contained 7 bases not matched to a gene. Germline V gene lookup returns CDR1 SSHAT and CDR2 FNYEAQ (reference sequence). The CDR3 loop spans 16 amino acids.

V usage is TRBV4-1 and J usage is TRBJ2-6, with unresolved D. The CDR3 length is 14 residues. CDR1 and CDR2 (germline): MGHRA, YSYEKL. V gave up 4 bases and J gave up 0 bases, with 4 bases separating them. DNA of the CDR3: TGCGCCAGCAGCCCCACCTCTGGGGCCAACGTCCTGACTTTC. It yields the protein CASSPTSGANVLTF.

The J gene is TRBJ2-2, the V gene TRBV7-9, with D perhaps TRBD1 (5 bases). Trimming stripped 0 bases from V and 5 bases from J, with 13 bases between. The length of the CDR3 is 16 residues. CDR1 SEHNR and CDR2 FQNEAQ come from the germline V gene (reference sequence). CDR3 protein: CASSLAPGLMTGELFF. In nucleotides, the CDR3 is TGTGCCAGCAGCTTAGCCCCAGGGTTGATGACCGGGGAGCTGTTTTTT. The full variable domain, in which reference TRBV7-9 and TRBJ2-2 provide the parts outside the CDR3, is DTGVSQNPRHKITKRGQNVTFRCDPISEHNRLYWYRQTLGQGPEFLTYFQNEAQLEKSRLLSDRFSAERPKGSFSTLEIQRTEQGDSAMYLCASSLAPGLMTGELFFGEGSRLTVL.

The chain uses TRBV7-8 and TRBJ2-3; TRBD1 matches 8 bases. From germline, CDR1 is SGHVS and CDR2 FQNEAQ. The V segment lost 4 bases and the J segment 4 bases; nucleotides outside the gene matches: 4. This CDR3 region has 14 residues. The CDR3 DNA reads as TGTGCCAGCAGCTCCGACAGGGGAGCAGATACGCAGTATTTT. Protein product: CASSSDRGADTQYF.

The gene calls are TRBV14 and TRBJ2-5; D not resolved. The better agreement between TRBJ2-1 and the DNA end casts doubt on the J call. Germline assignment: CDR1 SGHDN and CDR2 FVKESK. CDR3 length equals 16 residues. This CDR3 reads CASSQDWTHRNNEQFF. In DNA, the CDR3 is TGTGCCAGCAGCCAAGATTGGACCCACCGGAACAATGAGCAGTTCTTC.

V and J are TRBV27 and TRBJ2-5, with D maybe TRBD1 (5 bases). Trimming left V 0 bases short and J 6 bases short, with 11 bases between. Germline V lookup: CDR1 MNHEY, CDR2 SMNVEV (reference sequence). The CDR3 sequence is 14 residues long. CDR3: CASSLSRQGQTQYF. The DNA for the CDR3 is TGTGCCAGCAGTTTATCGAGGCAGGGCCAGACCCAGTACTTC.

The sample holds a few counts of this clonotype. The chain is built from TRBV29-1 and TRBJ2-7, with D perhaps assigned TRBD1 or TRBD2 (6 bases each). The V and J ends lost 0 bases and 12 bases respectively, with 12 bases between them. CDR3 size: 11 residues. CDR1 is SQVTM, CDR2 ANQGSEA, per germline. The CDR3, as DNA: TGCAGCGTTGAAGATCGGGGGACACGGTACTTC. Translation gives CSVEDRGTRYF.

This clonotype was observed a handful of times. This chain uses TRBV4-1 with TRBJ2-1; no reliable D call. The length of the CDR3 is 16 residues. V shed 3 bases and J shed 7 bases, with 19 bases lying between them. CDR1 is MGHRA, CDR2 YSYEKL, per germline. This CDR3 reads CASSHEEDELRNEQFF. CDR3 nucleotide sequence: TGCGCCAGCAGCCATGAAGAGGACGAGTTGAGGAATGAGCAGTTCTTC.

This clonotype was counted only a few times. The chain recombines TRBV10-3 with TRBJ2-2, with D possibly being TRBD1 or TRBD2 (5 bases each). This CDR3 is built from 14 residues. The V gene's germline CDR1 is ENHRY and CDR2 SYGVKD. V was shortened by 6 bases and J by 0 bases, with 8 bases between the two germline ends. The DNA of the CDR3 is TGTGCCATCAGGGGGACGGCGAACACCGGGGAGCTGTTTTTT. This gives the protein CAIRGTANTGELFF.

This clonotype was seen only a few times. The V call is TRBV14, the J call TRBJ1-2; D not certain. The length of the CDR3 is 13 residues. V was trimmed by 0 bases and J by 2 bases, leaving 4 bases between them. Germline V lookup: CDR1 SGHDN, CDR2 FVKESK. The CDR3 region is CASSQDKNYGYTF. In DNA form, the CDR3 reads TGTGCCAGCAGCCAAGACAAGAACTATGGCTACACCTTC. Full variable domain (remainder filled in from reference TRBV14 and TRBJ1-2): EAGVTQFPSHSVIEKGQTVTLRCDPISGHDNLYWYRRVMGKEIKFLLHFVKESKQDESGMPNNRFLAERTGGTYSTLKVQPAELEDSGVYFCASSQDKNYGYTFGSGTRLTVV.

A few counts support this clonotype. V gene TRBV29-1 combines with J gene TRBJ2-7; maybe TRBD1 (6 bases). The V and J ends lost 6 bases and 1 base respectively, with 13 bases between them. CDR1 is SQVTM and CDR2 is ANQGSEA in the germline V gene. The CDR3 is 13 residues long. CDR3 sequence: CSVRGWGSYEQYF. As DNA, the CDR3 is TGCAGCGTAAGGGGGTGGGGTTCCTACGAGCAGTACTTC.

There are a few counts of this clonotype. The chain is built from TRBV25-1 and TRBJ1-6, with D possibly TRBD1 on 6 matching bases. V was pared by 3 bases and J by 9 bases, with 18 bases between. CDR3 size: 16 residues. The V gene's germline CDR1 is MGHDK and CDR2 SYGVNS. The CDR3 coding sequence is TGTGCCAGCAGTGACCAACCGGGACATTTGGGTTCACCCCTCCACTTT. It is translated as CASSDQPGHLGSPLHF.

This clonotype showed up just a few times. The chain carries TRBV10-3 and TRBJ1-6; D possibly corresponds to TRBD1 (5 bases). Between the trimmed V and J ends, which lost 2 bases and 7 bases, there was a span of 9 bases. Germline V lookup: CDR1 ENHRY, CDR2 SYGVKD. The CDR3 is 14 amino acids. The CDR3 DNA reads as TGTGCCATCAGTGAGGTGAAGGGGAATTCACCCCTCCACTTT. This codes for CAISEVKGNSPLHF.

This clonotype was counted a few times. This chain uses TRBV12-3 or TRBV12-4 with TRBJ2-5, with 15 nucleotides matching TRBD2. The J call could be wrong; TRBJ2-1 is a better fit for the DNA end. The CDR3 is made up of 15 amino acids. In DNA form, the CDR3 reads TGTGCCAGCAGTAGCGCCGGGACTAGCGGGGGGGAGCAGTTCTTC. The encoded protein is CASSSAGTSGGEQFF.